This TCR beta chain was sequenced in a study of molecular identifiers for immune sequencing clone quantification. In germline, CDR1 is SGHRS, CDR2 YFSETQ. The CDR3 covers 17 residues. The ends were cut back, 3 bases at V and 2 bases at J, with 19 bases in the middle. Sorted naive CD8 T cells were those defined as CD8+CD4-CCR7+CD45RA+. One entry per CDR3 protein, called by TCRdb with MiXCR from the PCR reads. Counted here are 460,000 or so distinct CDR3 sequences, about a fifth occurring once; the ten biggest clones make up 0.7% to 1%. The chain combines TRBV5-1 with TRBJ2-3; possibly TRBD2 for D (6 bases). The origin of this receptor is a human donor in good health. Some libraries in this study had Jurkat cell RNA spiked in. Sequencing used naive CD8+ T cells from blood, with Jurkat cell RNA spiked in. Indicated subset: FACS-sorted CD8+CD4-CCR7+CD45RA+ naive T cells. This chain's CDR3 is CASSWPPEGPDTDTQYF. CDR3 in DNA: TGCGCCAGCAGCTGGCCCCCGGAGGGACCCGACACAGATACGCAGTATTTT. Filled out from reference TRBV5-1 and TRBJ2-3, the complete variable domain reads KAGVTQTPRYLIKTRGQQVTLSCSPISGHRSVSWYQQTPGQGLQFLFEYFSETQRNKGNFPGRFSGRQFSNSRSEMNVSTLELGDSALYLCASSWPPEGPDTDTQYFGPGTRLTVL.